The 7 T cell receptor beta chains listed next were all sequenced from one sample in a study of CD8 T cells in Susac syndrome. RNA in amounts of roughly 0.5 to 1 ug was reverse transcribed with random hexamers. One entry per CDR3 protein results from TCRdb running MiXCR on the immunoSEQ multiplex PCR reads. The sample records around 200,000 distinct CDR3 sequences, approximately 95% being singletons. The sequencing input was CD4+ T cells from PBMCs. The source of these receptors is a human donor in good health.

This chain joins TRBV20-1 and TRBJ2-3, with 7 bases lining up with TRBD1. V lost 6 bases, J lost 6 bases, and 15 bases stayed unmatched. The CDR3 runs to 15 residues. CDR1 and CDR2 from the germline V gene are DFQATT and SNEGSKA (reference sequence). CDR3 in DNA: TGCAGTGCAACTCCGGGACAGCGTTTTAGGGATACGCAGTATTTT. Its translation is CSATPGQRFRDTQYF.

V usage is TRBV15 and J usage is TRBJ2-7; D is uncertain. In germline, CDR1 is LNHNV, CDR2 YYDKDF (reference sequence). The CDR3 totals 13 residues. The V end lost 3 bases, the J end lost 2 bases, and 8 bases lay between the germline ends. The CDR3 is CATSRDGTYEQYF. The CDR3 region has the DNA TGTGCCACCAGCAGGGACGGCACCTACGAGCAGTACTTC.

The chain has TRBV15 and TRBJ1-5, with a tentative D call TRBD1 (6 bases). This CDR3 spans 15 amino acids. CDR1 is LNHNV and CDR2 is YYDKDF in the germline V gene (reference sequence). The V gene lost 0 bases and the J gene lost 11 bases, with 17 bases spanning the gap. The CDR3 sequence is CATSRDRGGQEAQHF. The CDR3 DNA reads TGTGCCACCAGCAGAGACCGGGGGGGCCAAGAGGCCCAGCATTTT.

The genes are TRBV12-3 or TRBV12-4 and TRBJ1-1, with 7 bases aligning to TRBD1. The CDR3 has 14 amino acids. J was trimmed by 1 base and V by 2 bases; bases with no gene match: 1. CDR3 loop: CASSLRQGNTEAFF. The CDR3 DNA is TGTGCCAGCAGTTTAAGACAGGGGAACACTGAAGCTTTCTTT.

This chain uses TRBV7-2 with TRBJ2-3; 9 nucleotides match TRBD1. V trimming: 1 base; J trimming: 6 bases; junction bases outside the gene matches: 5. CDR1 is SGHTA and CDR2 is FQGNSA in the germline V gene. The CDR3 is 15 residues long. In nucleotides, the CDR3 is TGTGCCAGCAGCTTAGGACAGGGGGAAGTCGATACGCAGTATTTT. Residues: CASSLGQGEVDTQYF.

This sequence joins TRBV29-1 and TRBJ2-1, with a weak D call TRBD1 (5 bases). Germline CDR1 reads SQVTM; CDR2 reads ANQGSEA. Trimming took off 7 bases at V and 8 bases at J, with 12 bases between the two ends. The CDR3 has 11 amino acids. In DNA, the CDR3 is TGCAGCGACAGGAATATGGATGAGCAGTTCTTC. Protein sequence: CSDRNMDEQFF.

The chain combines TRBV27 with TRBJ2-7; TRBD1 matches 11 bases. CDR3 length: 19 residues. The V gene end was trimmed by 5 bases and the J gene end by 0 bases; junction bases not matched to a gene: 15. Germline CDR1 MNHEY, CDR2 SMNVEV (reference sequence). The CDR3 reads CASSGFGTGGPKSSYEQYV. Written as DNA, the CDR3 is TGTGCCAGCAGTGGGTTCGGGACAGGGGGACCAAAGAGCTCCTACGAGCAGTACGTC.